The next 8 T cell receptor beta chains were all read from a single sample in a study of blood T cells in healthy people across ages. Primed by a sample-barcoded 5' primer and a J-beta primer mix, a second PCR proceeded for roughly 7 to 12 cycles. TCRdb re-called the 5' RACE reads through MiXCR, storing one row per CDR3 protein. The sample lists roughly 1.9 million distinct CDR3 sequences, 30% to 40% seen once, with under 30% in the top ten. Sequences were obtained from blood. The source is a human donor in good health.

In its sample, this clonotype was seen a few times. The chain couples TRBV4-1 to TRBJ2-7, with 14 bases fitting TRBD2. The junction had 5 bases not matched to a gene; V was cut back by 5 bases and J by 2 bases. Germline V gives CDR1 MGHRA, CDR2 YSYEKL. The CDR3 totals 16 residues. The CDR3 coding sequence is TGCGCCAGCAGCTACAGGACTAGCGGGAGGACCTACGAGCAGTACTTC. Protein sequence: CASSYRTSGRTYEQYF.

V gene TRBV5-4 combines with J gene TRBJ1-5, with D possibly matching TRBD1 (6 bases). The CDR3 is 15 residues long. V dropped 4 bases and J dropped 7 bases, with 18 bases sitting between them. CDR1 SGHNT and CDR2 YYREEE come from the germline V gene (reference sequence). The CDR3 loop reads CASSRGRGVGQPQHF. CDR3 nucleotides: TGTGCCAGCAGCCGGGGGCGCGGGGTAGGACAGCCCCAGCATTTT.

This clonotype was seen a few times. The chain's CDR3 is CASGNRVQETQYF. The CDR3 DNA reads TGTGCCAGCGGAAACAGGGTTCAAGAGACCCAGTACTTC. The genes are TRBV7-2 and TRBJ2-5, with D tentatively TRBD1 (6 bases). V was clipped by 8 bases and J by 2 bases, with 12 bases between them. CDR1 SGHTA and CDR2 FQGNSA come from the germline V gene. This CDR3 comprises 13 residues.

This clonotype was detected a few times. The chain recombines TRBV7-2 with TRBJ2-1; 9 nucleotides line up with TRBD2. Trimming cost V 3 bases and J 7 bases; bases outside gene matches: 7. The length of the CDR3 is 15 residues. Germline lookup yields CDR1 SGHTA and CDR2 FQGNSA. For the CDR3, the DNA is TGTGCCAGCAGCTTGGGGACTAGCATTGGGAATGAGCAGTTCTTC. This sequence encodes CASSLGTSIGNEQFF.

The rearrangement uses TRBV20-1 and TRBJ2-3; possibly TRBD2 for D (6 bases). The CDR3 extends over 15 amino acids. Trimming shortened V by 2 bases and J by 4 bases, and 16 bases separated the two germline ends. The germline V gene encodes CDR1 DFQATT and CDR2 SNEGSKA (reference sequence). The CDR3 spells CSARRGLPISDTQYF. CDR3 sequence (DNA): TGCAGTGCTAGAAGAGGACTACCGATCTCAGATACGCAGTATTTT.

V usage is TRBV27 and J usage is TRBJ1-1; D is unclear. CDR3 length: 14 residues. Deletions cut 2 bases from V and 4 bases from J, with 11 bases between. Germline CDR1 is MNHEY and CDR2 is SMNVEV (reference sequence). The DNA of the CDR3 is TGTGCCAGCAGTTTAAAACCGGTTGGCACTGAAGCTTTCTTT. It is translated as CASSLKPVGTEAFF.

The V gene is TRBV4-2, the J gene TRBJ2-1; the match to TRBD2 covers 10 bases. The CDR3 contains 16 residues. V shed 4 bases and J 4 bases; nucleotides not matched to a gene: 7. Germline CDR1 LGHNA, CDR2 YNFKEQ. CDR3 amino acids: CASSLHGTSEYNEQFF. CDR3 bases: TGTGCCAGCAGCCTACACGGGACTAGCGAATACAATGAGCAGTTCTTC.

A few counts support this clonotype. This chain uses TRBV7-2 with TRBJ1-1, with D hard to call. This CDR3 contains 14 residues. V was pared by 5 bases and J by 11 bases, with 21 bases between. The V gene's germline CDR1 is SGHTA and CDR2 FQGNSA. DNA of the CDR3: TGTGCCAGCAGCCTCTCCGGGTATTTGAGTGAGGCTTTCTTT. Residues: CASSLSGYLSEAFF.